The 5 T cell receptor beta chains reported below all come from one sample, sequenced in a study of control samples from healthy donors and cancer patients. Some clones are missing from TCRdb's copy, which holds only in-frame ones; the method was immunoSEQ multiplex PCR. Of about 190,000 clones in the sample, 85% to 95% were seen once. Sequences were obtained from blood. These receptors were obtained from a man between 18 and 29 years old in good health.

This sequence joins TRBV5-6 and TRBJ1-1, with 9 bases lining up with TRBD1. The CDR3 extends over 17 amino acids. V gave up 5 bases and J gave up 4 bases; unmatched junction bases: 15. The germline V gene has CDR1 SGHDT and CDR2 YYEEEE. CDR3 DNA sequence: TGTGCCAGCAGACCCGGGACAGGGACCCTTTATAGCACTGAAGCTTTCTTT. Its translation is CASRPGTGTLYSTEAFF.

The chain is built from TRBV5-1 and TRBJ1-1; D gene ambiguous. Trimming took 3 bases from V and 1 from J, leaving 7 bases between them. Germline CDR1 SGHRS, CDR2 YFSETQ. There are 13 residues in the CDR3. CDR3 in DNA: TGCGCCAGCAGCTCCCTCTCGAACACTGAAGCTTTCTTT. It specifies CASSSLSNTEAFF.

The CDR3 is CASSYSPGQTYEQYF. In DNA form, the CDR3 reads TGTGCCAGCAGTTACTCTCCAGGACAAACGTACGAGCAGTACTTC. V gene TRBV6-5 combines with J gene TRBJ2-7, with D possibly being TRBD1 (5 bases). Germline CDR1 and CDR2: MNHEY and SVGAGI. V gave up 0 bases and J gave up 4 bases, with 13 bases separating them. CDR3 length: 15 residues.

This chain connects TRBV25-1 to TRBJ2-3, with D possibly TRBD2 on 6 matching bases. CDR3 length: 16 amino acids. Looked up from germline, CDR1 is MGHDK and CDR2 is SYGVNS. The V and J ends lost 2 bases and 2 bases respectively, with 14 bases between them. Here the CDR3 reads CASSEGGLSYTDTQYF. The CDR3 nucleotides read TGTGCCAGCAGTGAAGGAGGGCTCAGCTACACAGATACGCAGTATTTT.

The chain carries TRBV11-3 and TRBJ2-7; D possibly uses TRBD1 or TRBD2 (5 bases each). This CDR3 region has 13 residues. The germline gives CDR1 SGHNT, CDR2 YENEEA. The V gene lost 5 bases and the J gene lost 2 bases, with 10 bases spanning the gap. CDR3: CASSRGPTYEQYF. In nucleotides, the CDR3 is TGTGCCAGCAGCAGGGGACCGACCTACGAGCAGTACTTC. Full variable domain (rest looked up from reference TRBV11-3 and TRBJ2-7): EAGVVQSPRYKIIEKKQPVAFWCNPISGHNTLYWYLQNLGQGPELLIRYENEEAVDDSQLPKDRFSAERLKGVDSTLKIQPAELGDSAVYLCASSRGPTYEQYFGPGTRLTVT.